These 2 T cell receptor beta chains were all obtained from the same sample, sequenced in a study of shared clonotypes between healthy human individuals. This table comes from immunoSEQ multiplex PCR, and its TCRdb copy is limited to in-frame clones, with some not included. The sample has about 680,000 clones, 90% to 95% seen once. CD45RO-negative, CCR7-positively selected cells formed the naive CD8 fraction, excluding terminally differentiated effector memory CD45RA+ cells. What was sequenced was naive CD8+ T cells sorted from blood. These receptors all come from a man aged 25 to 40 in good health.

The V and J genes are TRBV7-8 and TRBJ2-1, with 7 bases matching TRBD2. Germline V gene lookup returns CDR1 SGHVS and CDR2 FQNEAQ. Losses at the gene ends were 2 bases for V and 4 bases for J; bases not matched to a gene: 8. This CDR3 contains 16 residues. The CDR3 loop reads CASSLKLATYYNEQFF. CDR3 DNA sequence: TGTGCCAGCAGCTTAAAACTAGCGACTTATTACAATGAGCAGTTCTTC.

The chain couples TRBV5-5 to TRBJ2-1; 10 nucleotides match TRBD1. The CDR3 has 15 amino acids. The germline V gene has CDR1 SGHKS and CDR2 YYEKEE (reference sequence). The V gene end was trimmed by 2 bases and the J gene end by 3 bases; junction bases not matched to a gene: 2. Here the CDR3 DNA reads TGTGCCAGCAGCTTTTGGACAGGGGGCTACAATGAGCAGTTCTTC. This translates into CASSFWTGGYNEQFF.